The T cell receptor (beta chain) described here comes from a study of OX40 agonist ivuxolimab in advanced cancers. Trimming took 2 bases from V and 6 from J; bases not matched to a gene: 2. Germline V gene sequence: CDR1 SGHTA, CDR2 FQGNSA. The CDR3 loop spans 13 amino acids. As regards this clone: Its antigen is not known.

Patients who had autoimmune disease history or got systemic immunosuppression were left out. Whole-study results and caveats: The 0.1-3.0 mg/kg partial responders had among the lowest clonal expansion.

TCRdb's table, derived via immunoSEQ multiplex PCR, lists solely in-frame clones and lacks some. Here the sample spans about 79,000 clones, about 90% being singletons. The sequence derives from an adult with an advanced solid tumor such as melanoma, head and neck, liver or kidney cancer. The chain carries TRBV7-2 and TRBJ2-7, with TRBD2 identical over 9 bases. Material: CD4+ or CD8+ T cells sorted from blood, obtained in a trial of the OX40 agonist ivuxolimab. The CDR3 nucleotides read TGTGCCAGCAGCTTATGGACTAGCGTCGAGCAGTACTTC. Translation: CASSLWTSVEQYF.